A selection of T cell receptor beta chains follows, all from one sample in a study of regulatory T cells in long-lasting Graves disease. TCRdb recomputed calls from the multiplex PCR reads with MiXCR, one row per CDR3 protein. The data contain approximately 440,000 distinct CDR3 sequences, about 20% of them singletons. This sample comprised peripheral blood mononuclear cells (PBMCs), obtained when the disease was refractory, from a patient treated with antithyroid drugs. All receptors derive from a female donor with Graves disease. Each CDR3 is given with its conserved first and last residue. The D gene is left open where the match is weak. Clone size is shown for a subset of rows, as once, few, many or a class of expanded clone.

clone size	D gene	V gene	J gene	CDR3 DNA	CDR3 protein
few	-	TRBV3-1	TRBJ2-4	TGTGCCAGCAGCCGGGGTCTGCTAGCCAAAAACATTCAGTACTTC	CASSRGLLAKNIQYF
-	-	TRBV28	TRBJ1-4	TGTGCCAGCAGTGTCGACCAGGGCGTCAATGAAAAACTGTTTTTT	CASSVDQGVNEKLFF
many	TRBD2	TRBV12-3/TRBV12-4	TRBJ2-5	TGTGCCAGCAGTTTAACCAGACTAGCGGGAGGGCAGGAGACCCAGTACTTC	CASSLTRLAGGQETQYF
many	-	TRBV2	TRBJ2-4	TGTGCCAGCAGCGGGGGATTACTAGCCAAAAACATTCAGTACTTC	CASSGGLLAKNIQYF
few	TRBD1	TRBV7-8	TRBJ1-1	TGTGCCAGCAGCTTAGGGACAGGCGGCGCTGAAGCTTTCTTT	CASSLGTGGAEAFF
-	TRBD1	TRBV30	TRBJ1-1	TGTGCCTGGAGTCCCGGCAGGGGGACGAACACTGAAGCTTTCTTT	CAWSPGRGTNTEAFF
-	-	TRBV19	TRBJ2-5	TGTGCCAGTAGTATAGATCTGACAGCTGTAGGTCAAGAGACCCAGTACTTC	CASSIDLTAVGQETQYF
-	-	TRBV19	TRBJ1-4	TGTGCCAGTAGTAGACGTTACTCACGGTTAGAAGAAAAACTGTTTTTT	CASSRRYSRLEEKLFF
few	-	TRBV20-1	TRBJ1-2	TGCAGTGCTAGTGGAGCCTTGGGGGACTATGGCTACACCTTC	CSASGALGDYGYTF
-	TRBD1	TRBV7-8	TRBJ2-5	TGTGCCAGCAGCCAAGTGTGGGGCCTAGGAGGACAGGGGAAGGGGTACCAAGAGACCCAGTACTTC	CASSQVWGLGGQGKGYQETQYF
many	TRBD1	TRBV7-8	TRBJ1-2	TGTGCCAGCAGCTTAGGCGGGACAGGGGGCTATGGCTACACCTTC	CASSLGGTGGYGYTF
few	TRBD1	TRBV20-1	TRBJ2-5	TGCAGTGCTAGAGGGACAGGGGGCATAGAGACCCAGTACTTC	CSARGTGGIETQYF
many	-	TRBV2	TRBJ2-7	TGTGCCAGCAGTGACCCCGGGGCAGGCGGAGCCTACGAGCAGTACTTC	CASSDPGAGGAYEQYF
many	-	TRBV28	TRBJ1-4	TGTGCCAGCAGTCCCCTAGGTATGGGACCAAATGAAAAACTGTTTTTT	CASSPLGMGPNEKLFF
many	TRBD2	TRBV2	TRBJ2-7	TGTGCCAGCAGTGCGGGGAGGGGAACGTACTACGAGCAGTACTTC	CASSAGRGTYYEQYF
-	-	TRBV7-2	TRBJ2-5	TGTGCCAGGGGGGCGGGAGAAGAGACCCAGTACTTC	CARGAGEETQYF
-	TRBD1	TRBV6-2/TRBV6-3	TRBJ2-7	TGTGCCAGCAGCCGTCCGACAGGGCAGCGTCGGTACTTC	CASSRPTGQRRYF
-	-	TRBV6-1	TRBJ2-3	TGTGCCAGCAGTGAGGGGGCAGATACGCAGTATTTT	CASSEGADTQYF
-	-	TRBV29-1	TRBJ1-1	TGCAGCGCCGAGTGGACACAGAACACTGAAGCTTTCTTT	CSAEWTQNTEAFF
-	-	TRBV6-1	TRBJ1-1	TGTGCCAGCAGAGACCCCCCAGAGAACACTGAAGCTTTCTTT	CASRDPPENTEAFF
-	TRBD1	TRBV20-1	TRBJ2-7	TGCAGTGCTCACTCCACCACCCAGGGGGCGATGGCGGGCGAGCAGTACTTC	CSAHSTTQGAMAGEQYF
few	-	TRBV19	TRBJ1-1	TGTGCCAGTAGTATAGATGGGAGGAACACTGAAGCTTTCTTT	CASSIDGRNTEAFF
-	TRBD2	TRBV7-3	TRBJ2-7	TGTGCCAGCAGCCAACTAGCGGGATTCGACGAGCAGTACTTC	CASSQLAGFDEQYF
-	TRBD2	TRBV5-1	TRBJ2-2	TGCGCCAGCAGCTTGAAATTAGCGGGAAGCACCGGGGAGCTGTTTTTT	CASSLKLAGSTGELFF
-	-	TRBV28	TRBJ1-6	TGTGCCAGCAGAGTCGCGGGGCTTTCCTATAATTCACCCCTCCACTTT	CASRVAGLSYNSPLHF